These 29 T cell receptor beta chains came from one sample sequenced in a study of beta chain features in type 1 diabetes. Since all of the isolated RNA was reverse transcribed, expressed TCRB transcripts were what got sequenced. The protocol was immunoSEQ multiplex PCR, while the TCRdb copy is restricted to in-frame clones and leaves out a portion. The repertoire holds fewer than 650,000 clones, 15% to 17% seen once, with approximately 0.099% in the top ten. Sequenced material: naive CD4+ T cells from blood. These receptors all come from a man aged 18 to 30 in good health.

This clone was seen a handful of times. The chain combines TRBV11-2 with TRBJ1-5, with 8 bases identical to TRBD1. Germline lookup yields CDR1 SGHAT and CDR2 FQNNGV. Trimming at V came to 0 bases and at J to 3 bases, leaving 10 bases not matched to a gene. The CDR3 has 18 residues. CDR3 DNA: TGTGCCAGCAGCTTAGATTCTAAGGCAGGGGGCATCAATCAGCCCCAGCATTTT. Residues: CASSLDSKAGGINQPQHF.

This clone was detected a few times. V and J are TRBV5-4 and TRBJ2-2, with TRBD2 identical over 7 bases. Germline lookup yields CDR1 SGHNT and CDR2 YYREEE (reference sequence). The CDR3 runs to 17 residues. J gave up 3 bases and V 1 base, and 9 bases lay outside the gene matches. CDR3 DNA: TGTGCCAGCAGCTTGTTGAGACGGGAGGAGGACACCGGGGAGCTGTTTTTT. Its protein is CASSLLRREEDTGELFF.

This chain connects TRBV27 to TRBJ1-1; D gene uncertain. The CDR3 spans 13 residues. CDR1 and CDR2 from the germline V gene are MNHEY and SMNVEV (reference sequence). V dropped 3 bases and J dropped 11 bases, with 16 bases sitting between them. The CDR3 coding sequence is TGTGCCAGCAGTTTCCGTCAAAAGCGCGTGGCTTTCTTT. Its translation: CASSFRQKRVAFF.

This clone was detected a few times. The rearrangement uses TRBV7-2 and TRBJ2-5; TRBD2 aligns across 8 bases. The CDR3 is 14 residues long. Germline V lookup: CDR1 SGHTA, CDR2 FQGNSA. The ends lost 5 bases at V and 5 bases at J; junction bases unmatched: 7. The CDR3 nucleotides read TGTGCCAGCAGCCCACGGACTAGCAGGGAGACCCAGTACTTC. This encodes CASSPRTSRETQYF.

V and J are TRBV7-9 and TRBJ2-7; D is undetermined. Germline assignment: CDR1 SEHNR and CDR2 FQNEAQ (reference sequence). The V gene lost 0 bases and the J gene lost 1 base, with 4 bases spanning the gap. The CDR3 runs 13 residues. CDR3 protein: CASSLAASYEQYF. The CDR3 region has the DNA TGTGCCAGCAGCTTAGCGGCGTCCTACGAGCAGTACTTC.

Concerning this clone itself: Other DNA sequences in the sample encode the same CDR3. The CDR3 region is CASSFWGVETQYF. The CDR3 nucleotides read TGTGCCAGCAGTTTTTGGGGTGTGGAGACCCAGTACTTC. V usage is TRBV27 and J usage is TRBJ2-5; D not certain. V was shortened by 3 bases and J by 5 bases, with 10 bases between the two germline ends. Germline V lookup: CDR1 MNHEY, CDR2 SMNVEV (reference sequence). The CDR3 sequence is 13 residues long.

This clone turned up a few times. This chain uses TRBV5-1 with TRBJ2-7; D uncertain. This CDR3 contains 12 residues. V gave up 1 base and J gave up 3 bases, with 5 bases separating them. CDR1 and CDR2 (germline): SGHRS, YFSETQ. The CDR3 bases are TGCGCCAGCAGCTTGACAGACTACGAGCAGTACTTC. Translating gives CASSLTDYEQYF. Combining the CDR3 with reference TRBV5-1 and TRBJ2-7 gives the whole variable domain KAGVTQTPRYLIKTRGQQVTLSCSPISGHRSVSWYQQTPGQGLQFLFEYFSETQRNKGNFPGRFSGRQFSNSRSEMNVSTLELGDSALYLCASSLTDYEQYFGPGTRLTVT.

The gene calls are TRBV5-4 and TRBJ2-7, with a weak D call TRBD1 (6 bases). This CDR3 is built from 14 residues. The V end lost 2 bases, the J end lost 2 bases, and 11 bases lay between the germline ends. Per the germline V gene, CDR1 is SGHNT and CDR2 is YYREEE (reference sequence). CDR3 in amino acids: CASSFPDRPYEQYF. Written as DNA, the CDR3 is TGTGCCAGCAGCTTTCCCGACAGGCCCTACGAGCAGTACTTC. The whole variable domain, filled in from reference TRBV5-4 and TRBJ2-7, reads ETGVTQSPTHLIKTRGQQVTLRCSSQSGHNTVSWYQQALGQGPQFIFQYYREEENGRGNFPPRFSGLQFPNYSSELNVNALELDDSALYLCASSFPDRPYEQYFGPGTRLTVT.

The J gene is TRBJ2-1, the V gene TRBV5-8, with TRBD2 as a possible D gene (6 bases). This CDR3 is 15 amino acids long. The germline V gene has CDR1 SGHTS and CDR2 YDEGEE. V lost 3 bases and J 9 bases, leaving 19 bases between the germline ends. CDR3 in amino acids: CASSSSLPSVGEQFF. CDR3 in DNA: TGTGCCAGCAGCTCTTCCCTGCCTAGCGTAGGTGAGCAGTTCTTC. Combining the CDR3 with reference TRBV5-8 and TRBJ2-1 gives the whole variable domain EAGVTQSPTHLIKTRGQQATLRCSPISGHTSVYWYQQALGLGLQFLLWYDEGEERNRGNFPPRFSGRQFPNYSSELNVNALELEDSALYLCASSSSLPSVGEQFFGPGTRLTVL.

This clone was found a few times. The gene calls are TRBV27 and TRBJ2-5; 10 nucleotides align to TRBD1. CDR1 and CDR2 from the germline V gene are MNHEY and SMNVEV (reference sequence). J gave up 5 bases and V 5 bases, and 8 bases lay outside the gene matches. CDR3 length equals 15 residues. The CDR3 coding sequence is TGTGCCAGCAGTAGCCGGGACAGGGGTCGGGAGACCCAGTACTTC. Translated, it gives CASSSRDRGRETQYF.

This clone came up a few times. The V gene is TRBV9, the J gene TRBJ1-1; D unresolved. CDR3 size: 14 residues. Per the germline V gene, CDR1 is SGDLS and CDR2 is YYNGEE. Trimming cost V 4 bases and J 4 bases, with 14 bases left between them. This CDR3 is CASSSERRGTEAFF. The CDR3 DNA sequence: TGTGCCAGCAGCTCGGAGCGCCGTGGCACTGAAGCTTTCTTT.

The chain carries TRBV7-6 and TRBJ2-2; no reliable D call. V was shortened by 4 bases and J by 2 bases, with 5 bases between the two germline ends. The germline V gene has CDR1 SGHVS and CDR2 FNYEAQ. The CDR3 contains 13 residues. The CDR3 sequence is CASSSPNTGELFF. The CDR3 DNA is TGTGCCAGCAGCTCCCCCAACACCGGGGAGCTGTTTTTT. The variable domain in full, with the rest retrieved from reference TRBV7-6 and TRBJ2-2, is GAGVSQSPRYKVTKRGQDVALRCDPISGHVSLYWYRQALGQGPEFLTYFNYEAQQDKSGLPNDRFSAERPEGSISTLTIQRTEQRDSAMYRCASSSPNTGELFFGEGSRLTVL.

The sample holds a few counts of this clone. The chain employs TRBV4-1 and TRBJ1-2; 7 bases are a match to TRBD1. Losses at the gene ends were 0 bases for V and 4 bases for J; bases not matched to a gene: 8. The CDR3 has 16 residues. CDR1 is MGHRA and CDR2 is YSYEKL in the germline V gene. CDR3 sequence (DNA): TGCGCCAGCAGCCAAGACAGGCCGGGACAGTTCTATGGCTACACCTTC. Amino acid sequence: CASSQDRPGQFYGYTF.

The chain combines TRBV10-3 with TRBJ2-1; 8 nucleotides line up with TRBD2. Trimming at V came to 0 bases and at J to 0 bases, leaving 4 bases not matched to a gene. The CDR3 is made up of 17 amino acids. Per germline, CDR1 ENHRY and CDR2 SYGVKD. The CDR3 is CAISESLAGGSYNEQFF. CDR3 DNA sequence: TGTGCCATCAGTGAGTCTTTGGCGGGAGGCTCCTACAATGAGCAGTTCTTC.

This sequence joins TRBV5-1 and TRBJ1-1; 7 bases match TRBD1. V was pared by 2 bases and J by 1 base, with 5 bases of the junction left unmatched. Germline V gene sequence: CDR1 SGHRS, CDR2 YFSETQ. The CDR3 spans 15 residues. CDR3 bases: TGCGCCAGCAGCTTAACCCGACAGGGGAACACTGAAGCTTTCTTT. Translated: CASSLTRQGNTEAFF.

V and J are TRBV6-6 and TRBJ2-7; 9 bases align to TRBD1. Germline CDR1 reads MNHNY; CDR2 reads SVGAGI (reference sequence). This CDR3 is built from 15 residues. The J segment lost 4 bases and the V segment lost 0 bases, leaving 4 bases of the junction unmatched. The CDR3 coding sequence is TGTGCCAGCAGTTACTCGGAGGGACAGGGATACGAGCAGTACTTC. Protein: CASSYSEGQGYEQYF.

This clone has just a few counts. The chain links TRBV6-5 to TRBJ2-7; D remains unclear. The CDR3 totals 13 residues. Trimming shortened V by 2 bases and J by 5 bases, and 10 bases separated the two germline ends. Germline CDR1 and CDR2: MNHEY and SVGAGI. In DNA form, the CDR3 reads TGTGCCAGCAGTTACCCGGGCAGGAACGAGCAGTACTTC. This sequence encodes CASSYPGRNEQYF.

The CDR3, as DNA: TGTGCCAGCAGCGTACAGGGTACCAACACTGAAGCTTTCTTT. It encodes CASSVQGTNTEAFF. The V call is TRBV7-3, the J call TRBJ1-1; weak D call: TRBD1 (6 bases). Looked up from germline, CDR1 is SGHTA and CDR2 is FQGTGA. The CDR3 contains 14 residues. Trimming shortened V by 5 bases and J by 2 bases, and 12 bases separated the two germline ends.

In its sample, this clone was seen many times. CDR3 DNA: TGTGCCAGCAATGCGAGGCAAGAGACCCAGTACTTC. It encodes CASNARQETQYF. The chain uses TRBV28 and TRBJ2-5; D not resolved. Germline V gene lookup returns CDR1 MDHEN and CDR2 SYDVKM. CDR3 length: 12 amino acids. V was shortened by 7 bases and J by 2 bases, with 8 bases between the two germline ends. The entire variable domain, with the rest obtained from reference TRBV28 and TRBJ2-5, is as follows: DVKVTQSSRYLVKRTGEKVFLECVQDMDHENMFWYRQDPGLGLRLIYFSYDVKMKEKGDIPEGYSVSREKKERFSLILESASTNQTSMYLCASNARQETQYFGPGTRLLVL.

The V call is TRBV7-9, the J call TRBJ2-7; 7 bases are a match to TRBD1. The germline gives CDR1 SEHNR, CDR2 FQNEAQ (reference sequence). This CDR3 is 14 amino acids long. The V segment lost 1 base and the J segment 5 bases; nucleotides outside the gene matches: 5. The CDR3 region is CASSLEQGIHEQYF. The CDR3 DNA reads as TGTGCCAGCAGCTTAGAACAGGGGATCCACGAGCAGTACTTC.

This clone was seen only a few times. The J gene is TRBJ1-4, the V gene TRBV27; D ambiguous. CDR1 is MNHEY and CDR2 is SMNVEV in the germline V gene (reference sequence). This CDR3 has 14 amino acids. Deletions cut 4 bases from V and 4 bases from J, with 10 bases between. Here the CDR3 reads CASSSWQINEKLFF. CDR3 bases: TGTGCCAGCAGTTCTTGGCAGATTAATGAAAAACTGTTTTTT.

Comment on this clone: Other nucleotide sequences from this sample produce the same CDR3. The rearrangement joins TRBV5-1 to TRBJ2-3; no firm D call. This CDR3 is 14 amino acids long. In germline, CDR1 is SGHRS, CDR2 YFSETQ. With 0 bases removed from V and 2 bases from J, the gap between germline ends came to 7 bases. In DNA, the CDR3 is TGCGCCAGCAGCTTGGGGCAGTTCACAGATACGCAGTATTTT. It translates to CASSLGQFTDTQYF.

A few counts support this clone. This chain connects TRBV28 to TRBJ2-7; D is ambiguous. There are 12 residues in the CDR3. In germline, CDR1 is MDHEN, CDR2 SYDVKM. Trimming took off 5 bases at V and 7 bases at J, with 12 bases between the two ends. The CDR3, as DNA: TGTGCCAGCAGTCCCCTTCCCTGGGAGCAGTACTTC. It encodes CASSPLPWEQYF.

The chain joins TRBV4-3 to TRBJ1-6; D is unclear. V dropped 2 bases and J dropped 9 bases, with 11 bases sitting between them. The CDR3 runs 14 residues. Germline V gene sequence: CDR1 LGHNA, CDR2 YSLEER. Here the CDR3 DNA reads TGCGCCAGCAGCCAAATCGCGGAGGCTTCACCCCTCCACTTT. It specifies CASSQIAEASPLHF.

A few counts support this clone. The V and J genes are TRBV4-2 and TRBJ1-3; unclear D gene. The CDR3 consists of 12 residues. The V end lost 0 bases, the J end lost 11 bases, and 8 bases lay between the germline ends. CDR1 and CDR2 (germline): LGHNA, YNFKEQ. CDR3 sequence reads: CASSQDAIAIYF. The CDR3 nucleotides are TGTGCCAGCAGCCAAGATGCAATCGCCATATATTTT.

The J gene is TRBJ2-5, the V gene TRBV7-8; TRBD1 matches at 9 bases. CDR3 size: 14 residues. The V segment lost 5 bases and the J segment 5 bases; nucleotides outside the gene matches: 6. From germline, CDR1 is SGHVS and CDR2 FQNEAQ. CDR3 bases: TGTGCCAGCAGCATGGACAGGGGTGGGGAGACCCAGTACTTC. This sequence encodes CASSMDRGGETQYF.

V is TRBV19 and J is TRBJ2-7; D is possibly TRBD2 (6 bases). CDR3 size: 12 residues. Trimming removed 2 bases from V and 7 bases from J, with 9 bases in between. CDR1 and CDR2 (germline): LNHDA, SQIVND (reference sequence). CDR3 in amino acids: CASSIRAGEQYF. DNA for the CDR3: TGTGCCAGTAGTATACGGGCGGGAGAGCAGTACTTC.

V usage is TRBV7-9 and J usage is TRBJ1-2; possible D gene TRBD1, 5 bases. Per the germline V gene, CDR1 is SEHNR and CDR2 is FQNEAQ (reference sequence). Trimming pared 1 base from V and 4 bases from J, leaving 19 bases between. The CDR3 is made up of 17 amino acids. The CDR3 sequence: CASSLGAQGEGIYGYTF. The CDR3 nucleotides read TGTGCCAGCAGCTTAGGTGCGCAGGGAGAGGGAATCTATGGCTACACCTTC. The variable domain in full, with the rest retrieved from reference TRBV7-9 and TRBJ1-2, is DTGVSQNPRHKITKRGQNVTFRCDPISEHNRLYWYRQTLGQGPEFLTYFQNEAQLEKSRLLSDRFSAERPKGSFSTLEIQRTEQGDSAMYLCASSLGAQGEGIYGYTFGSGTRLTVV.

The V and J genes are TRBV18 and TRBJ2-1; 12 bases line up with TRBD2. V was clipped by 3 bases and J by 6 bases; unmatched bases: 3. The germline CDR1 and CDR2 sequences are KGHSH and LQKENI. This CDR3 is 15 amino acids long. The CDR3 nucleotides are TGTGCCAGCTCACCTCTAGCGGGAGGGCTCAATGAGCAGTTCTTC. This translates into CASSPLAGGLNEQFF.